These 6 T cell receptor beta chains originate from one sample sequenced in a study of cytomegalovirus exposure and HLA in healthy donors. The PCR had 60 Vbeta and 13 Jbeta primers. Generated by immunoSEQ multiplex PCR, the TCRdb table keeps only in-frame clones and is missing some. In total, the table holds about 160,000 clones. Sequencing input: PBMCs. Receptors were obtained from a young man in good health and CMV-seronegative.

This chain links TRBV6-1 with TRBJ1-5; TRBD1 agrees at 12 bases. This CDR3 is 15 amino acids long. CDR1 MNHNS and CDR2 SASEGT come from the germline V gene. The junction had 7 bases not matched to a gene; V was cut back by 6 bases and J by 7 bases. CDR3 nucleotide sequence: TGTGCCAGCAGGGGGGGACAGGGGGCCAGACAGCCCCAGCATTTT. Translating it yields CASRGGQGARQPQHF.

CDR3 amino acids: CAIRGTGEAGELFF. For the CDR3, the DNA is TGTGCCATCAGGGGGACAGGGGAAGCCGGGGAGCTGTTTTTT. The rearrangement joins TRBV10-3 to TRBJ2-2; 10 nucleotides line up with TRBD1. The J segment lost 6 bases and the V segment lost 6 bases, leaving 4 bases of the junction unmatched. Germline V gene data show CDR1 as ENHRY and CDR2 as SYGVKD. The CDR3 consists of 14 residues.

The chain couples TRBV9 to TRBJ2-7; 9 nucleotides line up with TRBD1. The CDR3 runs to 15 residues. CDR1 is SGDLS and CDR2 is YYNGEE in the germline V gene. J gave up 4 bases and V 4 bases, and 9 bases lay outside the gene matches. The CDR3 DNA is TGTGCCAGCAGCCCGGGCAGGGACAGGGTTTACGAGCAGTACTTC. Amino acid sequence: CASSPGRDRVYEQYF.

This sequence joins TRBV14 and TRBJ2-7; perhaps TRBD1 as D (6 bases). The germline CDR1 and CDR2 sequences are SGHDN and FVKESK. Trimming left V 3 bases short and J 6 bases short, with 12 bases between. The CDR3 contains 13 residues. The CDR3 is CASSHGTGPEQYF. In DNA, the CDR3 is TGTGCCAGCAGCCACGGAACAGGGCCCGAGCAGTACTTC.

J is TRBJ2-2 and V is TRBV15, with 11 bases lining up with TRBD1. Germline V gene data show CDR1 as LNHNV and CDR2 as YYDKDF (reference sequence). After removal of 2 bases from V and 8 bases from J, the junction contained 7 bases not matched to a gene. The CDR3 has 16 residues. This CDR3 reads CATSRRTGGGSGELFF. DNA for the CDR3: TGTGCCACCAGCAGAAGGACAGGGGGCGGATCGGGGGAGCTGTTTTTT.

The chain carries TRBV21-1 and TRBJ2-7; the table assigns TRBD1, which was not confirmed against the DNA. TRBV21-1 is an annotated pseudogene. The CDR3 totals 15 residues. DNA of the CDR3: TGTGCCAGCAGCGCCGGGACACAAAAATCCTACGAGCAGTACTTC. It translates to CASSAGTQKSYEQYF.